This TCR beta chain comes out of a study of T cells in Graves' hyperthyroidism and ophthalmopathy. Germline CDR1 and CDR2: SGHTS and YDEGEE. V shed 0 bases, J shed 2 bases, and the junction held 7 bases outside the gene matches. The CDR3 has 16 amino acids. It was RNA transcripts that yielded the amplified TCR beta CDR3 regions. In the first-round RT-PCR of the TCR CDR3, the HTBI primer set was used. TCRdb processed the multiplex PCR reads anew with MiXCR; each CDR3 protein has one entry. The table includes 350,000 to 500,000 distinct CDR3 sequences, approximately 14% detected once. The specimen was blood. The genes are TRBV5-8 and TRBJ2-7; TRBD1 agrees at 8 bases. The source of this sequence is a woman aged 18-30 years with Graves' hyperthyroidism. The CDR3 region is CASSLGGTGYAYEQYF. In nucleotides, the CDR3 is TGTGCCAGCAGCTTGGGAGGGACAGGATACGCCTACGAGCAGTACTTC.